The 26 T cell receptor beta chains in this list originate from one sample, sequenced in a study of T cell responses to AZD1222 COVID-19 vaccine. Using immunoSEQ multiplex PCR, the repertoire was profiled, and TCRdb retains in-frame clones only, with some absent. The table for this sample gives about 140,000 clones. The specimen was peripheral blood. The receptor set was obtained from an adult in good health.

The chain couples TRBV28 to TRBJ1-2; D may be TRBD1 (6 bases). V lost 7 bases to trimming and J lost 2 bases, with 11 bases between them. Germline-derived CDR1 and CDR2 are MDHEN and SYDVKM. This CDR3 contains 13 residues. CDR3 sequence: CASTSGQNYGYTF. The CDR3, as DNA: TGTGCCAGCACCTCGGGACAAAACTATGGCTACACCTTC.

The CDR3 region has the DNA TGTGCCAGCATCTTTCGCTCTGGAAACACCATATATTTT. As protein: CASIFRSGNTIYF. The chain combines TRBV6-5 with TRBJ1-3; D gene uncertain. Germline loops: CDR1 MNHEY, CDR2 SVGAGI. The length of the CDR3 is 13 residues. Trimming removed 7 bases from V and 0 bases from J, with 7 bases in between.

The CDR3 protein is CASRAGLSNYGYTF. The CDR3 bases are TGTGCCAGCAGGGCGGGACTATCTAACTATGGCTACACCTTC. This chain uses TRBV7-2 with TRBJ1-2; D is perhaps TRBD1 (5 bases). The CDR3 runs to 14 residues. V was pared by 6 bases and J by 0 bases, with 11 bases between. Germline V gene sequence: CDR1 SGHTA, CDR2 FQGNSA.

The rearrangement joins TRBV7-2 to TRBJ1-5, with TRBD1 matching 9 bases. Germline CDR1 is SGHTA and CDR2 is FQGNSA. The J segment lost 7 bases and the V segment lost 4 bases, leaving 5 bases of the junction unmatched. The CDR3 is made up of 14 amino acids. The CDR3 DNA reads as TGTGCCAGCAGCTCAGGGACAGGGATACAGCCCCAGCATTTT. Residues: CASSSGTGIQPQHF.

The CDR3 nucleotides are TGCGCCAGCAGTCCCGGGACTGTTACAGATACGCAGTATTTT. Amino acid sequence: CASSPGTVTDTQYF. The V and J genes are TRBV5-1 and TRBJ2-3; possible D gene TRBD2, 6 bases. The CDR3 sequence is 14 residues long. Trimming removed 5 bases at V and 3 bases at J, with 13 bases between. Germline loops: CDR1 SGHRS, CDR2 YFSETQ.

The CDR3 DNA sequence: TGTGCCAGCTCACCACCGGCGGGGGGAGGCTACGAGCAGTACTTC. Translated: CASSPPAGGGYEQYF. The chain recombines TRBV18 with TRBJ2-7, with 8 positions matching TRBD2. This CDR3 is built from 15 residues. V dropped 0 bases and J dropped 3; count of bases not matched to a gene: 4. Per germline, CDR1 KGHSH and CDR2 LQKENI.

This chain links TRBV11-3 with TRBJ2-7; the D gene is possibly TRBD1 (5 bases). The CDR3 has 14 residues. Trimming removed 1 base from V and 0 bases from J, with 7 bases in between. Looked up from germline, CDR1 is SGHNT and CDR2 is YENEEA. CDR3 loop: CASSLGGNSYEQYF. The CDR3 DNA reads as TGTGCCAGCAGCTTAGGGGGCAACTCCTACGAGCAGTACTTC.

The genes are TRBV18 and TRBJ1-2; possibly TRBD1 for D (5 bases). This CDR3 comprises 15 residues. V was pared by 0 bases and J by 4 bases, with 12 bases between. Germline assignment: CDR1 KGHSH and CDR2 LQKENI. The CDR3 nucleotides read TGTGCCAGCTCACCACCCTCAGGGTGGGCCTATGGCTACACCTTC. Translated, it gives CASSPPSGWAYGYTF.

The rearrangement joins TRBV7-3 to TRBJ2-3; the D gene is possibly TRBD2 (6 bases). Germline CDR1 is SGHTA and CDR2 is FQGTGA. The V end lost 1 base, the J end lost 2 bases, and 19 bases lay between the germline ends. The CDR3 runs to 18 residues. The CDR3 is CASSLKAGLGGLTDTQYF. CDR3 DNA sequence: TGTGCCAGCAGCTTAAAGGCCGGGTTGGGAGGTCTCACAGATACGCAGTATTTT. Full variable domain (outside the CDR3, taken from reference TRBV7-3 and TRBJ2-3): GAGVSQTPSNKVTEKGKYVELRCDPISGHTALYWYRQSLGQGPEFLIYFQGTGAADDSGLPNDRFFAVRPEGSVSTLKIQRTERGDSAVYLCASSLKAGLGGLTDTQYFGPGTRLTVL.

The chain uses TRBV5-1 and TRBJ2-1; the D call may be TRBD1 or TRBD2 (5 bases each). The ends were cut back, 4 bases at V and 6 bases at J, with 20 bases in the middle. Germline V lookup: CDR1 SGHRS, CDR2 YFSETQ. CDR3 length equals 16 residues. The CDR3 spells CASSRGQGSSVNEQFF. CDR3 sequence (DNA): TGCGCCAGCAGCCGAGGGCAGGGATCATCAGTCAATGAGCAGTTCTTC.

This sequence joins TRBV7-8 and TRBJ1-5; D remains unclear. V was pared by 1 base and J by 0 bases, with 13 bases between. The CDR3 contains 17 residues. The germline gives CDR1 SGHVS, CDR2 FQNEAQ. Here the CDR3 DNA reads TGTGCCAGCAGCTTAGGGCGAACAGAGTATAGCAATCAGCCCCAGCATTTT. The encoded protein is CASSLGRTEYSNQPQHF.

The chain combines TRBV7-3 with TRBJ2-3; 8 positions match TRBD1. Trimming at V came to 4 bases and at J to 9 bases, leaving 3 bases not matched to a gene. The CDR3 is 12 amino acids. Germline-derived CDR1 and CDR2 are SGHTA and FQGTGA. CDR3 DNA: TGTGCCAGCAGCTACCAGGGGGCGACGCAGTATTTT. Its protein is CASSYQGATQYF.

V usage is TRBV20-1 and J usage is TRBJ2-1, with TRBD2 matching 7 bases. The CDR3 totals 14 residues. Germline CDR1 DFQATT, CDR2 SNEGSKA (reference sequence). Trimming cost V 3 bases and J 8 bases; bases outside gene matches: 10. This CDR3 is CSASQPAGEDEQFF. The CDR3 DNA sequence: TGCAGTGCTAGTCAGCCCGCGGGGGAAGATGAGCAGTTCTTC.

The chain links TRBV15 to TRBJ1-2; no definite D call. Looked up from germline, CDR1 is LNHNV and CDR2 is YYDKDF (reference sequence). This CDR3 is 16 amino acids long. Trimming removed 3 bases at V and 4 bases at J, with 18 bases between. CDR3 region: CATSSRTRTDLYGYTF. CDR3 DNA sequence: TGTGCCACCAGCAGTCGAACCCGGACGGACCTCTATGGCTACACCTTC.

The gene calls are TRBV7-2 and TRBJ1-2; 7 positions agree with TRBD1. CDR1 SGHTA and CDR2 FQGNSA come from the germline V gene. With V trimmed by 5 bases and J by 0 bases, 6 bases remained unmatched. This CDR3 comprises 15 residues. The chain's CDR3 is CASSPGGQTNYGYTF. The CDR3 DNA reads as TGTGCCAGCAGCCCGGGGGGACAGACTAACTATGGCTACACCTTC.

V is TRBV30 and J is TRBJ2-5; D may be TRBD1 (5 bases). Germline V gives CDR1 GTSNPN, CDR2 SVGIG (reference sequence). With 1 base removed from V and 4 bases from J, the gap between germline ends came to 10 bases. This CDR3 spans 13 amino acids. The CDR3 bases are TGTGCCTGGAGTGGATCAGGGATAGAGACCCAGTACTTC. Protein product: CAWSGSGIETQYF.

This sequence joins TRBV13 and TRBJ1-1; no clear D gene. Germline-derived CDR1 and CDR2 are PRHDT and FYEKMQ (reference sequence). Trimming removed 4 bases from V and 3 bases from J, with 15 bases in between. The CDR3 is 15 residues long. CDR3 amino acids: CASSSRPDPYTEAFF. The CDR3 bases are TGTGCCAGCAGCTCCCGGCCGGACCCCTACACTGAAGCTTTCTTT.

The genes are TRBV7-9 and TRBJ2-7; no clear D gene. Germline V lookup: CDR1 SEHNR, CDR2 FQNEAQ (reference sequence). The CDR3 loop spans 15 amino acids. V gave up 1 base and J gave up 2 bases, with 12 bases separating them. CDR3 sequence (DNA): TGTGCCAGCAGCTTAGAAGCAGGAGCAACCTACGAGCAGTACTTC. Encoded protein: CASSLEAGATYEQYF.

The rearrangement links TRBV7-8 to TRBJ2-3; 13 nucleotides line up with TRBD2. Unmatched junction bases numbered 2, after V lost 3 bases and J lost 5 bases. CDR3 length: 15 amino acids. CDR1 is SGHVS and CDR2 is FQNEAQ in the germline V gene. The CDR3 region is CASSLGLAGIDTQYF. The CDR3 nucleotides read TGTGCCAGCAGCTTGGGACTAGCGGGGATAGATACGCAGTATTTT.

The rearrangement uses TRBV6-5 and TRBJ1-1, with D unresolved. CDR1 MNHEY and CDR2 SVGAGI come from the germline V gene. There are 13 residues in the CDR3. V lost 7 bases and J lost 1, with 10 bases in between. The CDR3 sequence is CASKVTENTEAFF. DNA of the CDR3: TGTGCCAGCAAGGTAACAGAGAACACTGAAGCTTTCTTT.

The chain has TRBV2 and TRBJ1-4; 8 bases match TRBD1. CDR1 is SNHLY and CDR2 is FYNNEI in the germline V gene. The CDR3 is 14 residues long. V was clipped by 6 bases and J by 5 bases; unmatched bases: 5. The CDR3 nucleotides read TGTGCCAGCAGGGCACAGGGGGGCAATGAAAAACTGTTTTTT. It is translated as CASRAQGGNEKLFF.

V gene TRBV18 combines with J gene TRBJ2-3, with D possibly TRBD2 on 6 matching bases. V was cut by 1 base and J by 1 base, with 15 bases left in between. CDR3 length: 17 residues. The germline gives CDR1 KGHSH, CDR2 LQKENI. The CDR3 nucleotides are TGTGCCAGCTCACCACGAACTCCGGGGGTTCGCACAGATACGCAGTATTTT. Amino acids: CASSPRTPGVRTDTQYF.

The chain joins TRBV4-3 to TRBJ1-6; perhaps TRBD1 as D (6 bases). Germline V lookup: CDR1 LGHNA, CDR2 YSLEER. With 1 base removed from V and 4 bases from J, the gap between germline ends came to 17 bases. This CDR3 comprises 18 residues. CDR3 in DNA: TGCGCCAGCAGCCAAGGTTCACCCAGGGGAGGTTATAATTCACCCCTCCACTTT. It encodes CASSQGSPRGGYNSPLHF.

V is TRBV29-1 and J is TRBJ2-5; D call uncertain. The CDR3 is 14 amino acids. CDR1 is SQVTM and CDR2 is ANQGSEA in the germline V gene. V was trimmed by 5 bases and J by 0 bases, leaving 13 bases between them. CDR3 DNA sequence: TGCAGCGTTACTGGCGCGGTCTACCAAGAGACCCAGTACTTC. Encoded protein: CSVTGAVYQETQYF.

This rearrangement joins TRBV7-3 to TRBJ2-1, with TRBD2 matching over 10 bases. J gave up 4 bases and V 2 bases, and 5 bases lay outside the gene matches. CDR1 SGHTA and CDR2 FQGTGA come from the germline V gene. The CDR3 spans 16 residues. CDR3: CASSLWASGSYNEQFF. For the CDR3, the DNA is TGTGCCAGCAGCTTATGGGCTAGCGGGAGTTACAATGAGCAGTTCTTC.

The chain links TRBV6-5 to TRBJ2-7; no clear D. The CDR3 length is 14 residues. Germline values: CDR1 MNHEY, CDR2 SVGAGI. V was pared by 7 bases and J by 2 bases, with 15 bases between. CDR3 residues: CASKFSGSTYEQYF. The CDR3 DNA reads as TGTGCCAGCAAATTCTCCGGTTCCACCTACGAGCAGTACTTC.